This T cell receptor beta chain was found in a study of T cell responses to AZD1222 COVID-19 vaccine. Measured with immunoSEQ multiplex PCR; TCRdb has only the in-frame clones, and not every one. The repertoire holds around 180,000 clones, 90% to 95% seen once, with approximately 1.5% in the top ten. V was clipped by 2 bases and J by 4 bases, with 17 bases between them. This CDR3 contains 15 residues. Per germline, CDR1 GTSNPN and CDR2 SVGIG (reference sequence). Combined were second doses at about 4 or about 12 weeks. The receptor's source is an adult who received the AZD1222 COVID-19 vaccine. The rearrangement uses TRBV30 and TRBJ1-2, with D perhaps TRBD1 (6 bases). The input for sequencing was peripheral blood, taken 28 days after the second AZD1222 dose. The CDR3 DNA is TGTGCCTGGAGTACGGGCAGGGGACTTTCCTATGGCTACACCTTC. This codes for CAWSTGRGLSYGYTF.